In this sample, the clone carrying this T cell receptor beta chain turned up once. Antigen specificity is unknown. The CDR3 is made up of 13 amino acids. Germline-derived CDR1 and CDR2 are SGHNT and YYREEE (reference sequence). Trimming left V 0 bases short and J 4 bases short, with 7 bases between. This specimen comes from a study of T cell responses to AZD1222 COVID-19 vaccine. Study outcomes and limitations: Spike was spanned by vaccine-associated CD4 TCRs, which were dominant at 160-218 and 743-854. Most donors were white British, females outnumbered males, and clonal diversity was possibly underestimated. It was only after the peak T cell response that any repertoires were sampled. Spike-specific TCR breadth and depth were elevated following two AZD1222 doses.

Assay used: immunoSEQ multiplex PCR; TCRdb lists only in-frame clones, some missing. The data contain 100,000 to 150,000 clones, approximately 89% of them singletons. The source of this sequence is an adult in good health. The chain links TRBV5-4 to TRBJ2-5, with D perhaps TRBD2 (6 bases). The specimen comprised peripheral blood, sampled on day 0 of AZD1222 vaccination. This CDR3 reads CASSLAGVETQYF. DNA of the CDR3: TGTGCCAGCAGCTTGGCGGGGGTAGAGACCCAGTACTTC.